The 3 T cell receptor beta chains given below trace back to one sample, sequenced in a study of vaccination and CD4 T cells after COVID-19. Treatment: approximately nine-day PBMC culture with coronavirus spike peptide pools or control peptides (ViraFEST assay). Which antigens these TCRs recognize remains unknown. Sequencing of cultured CD4+ T cell DNA used the Oncomine TCR Beta short-read assay. TCRdb passed the PCR reads through MiXCR, listing each CDR3 protein once. Of approximately 20,000 distinct CDR3 sequences listed, around two thirds are singletons. Sequenced here: CD4+ T cells from blood, cultured in vitro, sampled before SARS-CoV-2 vaccination. The receptors come from a human donor who received a COVID-19 vaccine.

This clonotype was observed a few times. The chain joins TRBV7-2 to TRBJ2-5, with D maybe TRBD2 (6 bases). Germline values: CDR1 SGHTA, CDR2 FQGNSA. The CDR3 extends over 13 amino acids. The V end lost 3 bases, the J end lost 9 bases, and 14 bases lay between the germline ends. Here the CDR3 DNA reads TGTGCCAGCAGCTTGGGACTCCCCCCGGCCCAGTACTTC. This sequence encodes CASSLGLPPAQYF.

The rearrangement joins TRBV11-3 to TRBJ2-3; D call uncertain. This CDR3 region has 22 residues. The V end lost 1 base, the J end lost 2 bases, and 31 bases lay between the germline ends. Germline V gene sequence: CDR1 SGHNT, CDR2 YENEEA. CDR3 in amino acids: CASSLAPNGWEEDLHPTDTQYF. The DNA of the CDR3 is TGTGCCAGCAGCTTAGCCCCGAATGGTTGGGAAGAGGACCTGCATCCCACAGATACGCAGTATTTT.

The CDR3 loop is CSADSWEGYYNEQFF. Written as DNA, the CDR3 is TGCAGTGCTGACTCTTGGGAGGGATACTACAATGAGCAGTTCTTC. The V and J genes are TRBV20-1 and TRBJ2-1, with 7 bases identical to TRBD2. Germline CDR1 reads DFQATT; CDR2 reads SNEGSKA (reference sequence). V lost 5 bases and J lost 3; bases outside the gene matches: 10. The CDR3 has 15 residues.